This TCR beta chain stems from a study of blood T cell repertoires in COVID-19. Assay used: immunoSEQ multiplex PCR; TCRdb lists only in-frame clones, some missing. The table records 250,000 or so clones, 80% to 85% of them present only once. The CDR3 runs 15 residues. Germline loops: CDR1 SNHLY, CDR2 FYNNEI. Trimming stripped 2 bases from V and 3 bases from J, with 14 bases between. This sequence was found in a man between 45 and 60 years old who had recovered from COVID-19. Material: PBMCs or T cells enriched from blood (not recorded which). The rearrangement uses TRBV2 and TRBJ2-7; perhaps TRBD2 as D (5 bases). CDR3 DNA sequence: TGTGCCAGCAGTGAACTGGTCACTAGTTTCTACGAGCAGTACTTC. This gives the protein CASSELVTSFYEQYF.